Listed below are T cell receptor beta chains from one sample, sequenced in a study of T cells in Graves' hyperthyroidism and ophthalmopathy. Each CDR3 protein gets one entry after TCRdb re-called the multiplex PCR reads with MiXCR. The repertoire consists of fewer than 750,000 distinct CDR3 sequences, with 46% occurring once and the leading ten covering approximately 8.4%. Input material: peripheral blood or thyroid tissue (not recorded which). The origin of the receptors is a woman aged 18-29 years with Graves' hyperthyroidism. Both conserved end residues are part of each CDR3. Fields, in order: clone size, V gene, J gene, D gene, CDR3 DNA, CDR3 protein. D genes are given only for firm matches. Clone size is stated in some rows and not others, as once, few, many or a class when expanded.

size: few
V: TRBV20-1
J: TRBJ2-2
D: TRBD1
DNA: TGCAGTGCTAGACCCACTATCCGGGACAGGGTACAGTCCACCGGGGAGCTGTTTTTT
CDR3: CSARPTIRDRVQSTGELFF

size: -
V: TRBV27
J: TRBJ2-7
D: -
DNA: TGTGCCAGCAGTTGGGCAGGGAAATCCTACGAGCAGTACTTC
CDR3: CASSWAGKSYEQYF

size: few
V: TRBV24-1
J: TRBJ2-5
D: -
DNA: TGTGCCACCAGTGGCAACGGTGAGACCCAGTACTTC
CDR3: CATSGNGETQYF

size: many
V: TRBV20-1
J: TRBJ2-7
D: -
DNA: TGCAGTGCAAGAGGAGACAACTTCTACGAGCAGTACTTC
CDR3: CSARGDNFYEQYF

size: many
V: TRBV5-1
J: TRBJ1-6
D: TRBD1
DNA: TGCGCCAGCAGCTTGGATAGGACAGGGGGCAATTCACCCCTCCACTTT
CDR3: CASSLDRTGGNSPLHF

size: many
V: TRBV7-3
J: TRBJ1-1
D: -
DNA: TGTGCCAGCAGCTTAACCGATGACGGATTCACTGAAGCTTTCTTT
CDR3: CASSLTDDGFTEAFF

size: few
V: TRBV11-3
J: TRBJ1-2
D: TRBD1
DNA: TGTGCCAGCAGCCAGACAGGGTCTAACTATGGCTACACCTTC
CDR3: CASSQTGSNYGYTF

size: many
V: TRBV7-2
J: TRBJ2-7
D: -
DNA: TGTGCCAGCAGCTGGGAGAACGGGATGAACGAGCAGTACTTC
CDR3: CASSWENGMNEQYF

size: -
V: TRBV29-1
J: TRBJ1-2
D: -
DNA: TGCAGCGTTGAACTCCCATGGTCAGACTATGGCTACACCTTC
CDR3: CSVELPWSDYGYTF

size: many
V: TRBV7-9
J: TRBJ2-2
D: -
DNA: TGTGCCAGCAGTTCCAGAGGTAGCACCGGGGAGCTGTTTTTT
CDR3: CASSSRGSTGELFF

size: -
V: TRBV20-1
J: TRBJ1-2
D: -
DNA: TGCAGTGCTAGAATCCCCCGCGGAGGGGGCTATGGCTACACCTTC
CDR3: CSARIPRGGGYGYTF

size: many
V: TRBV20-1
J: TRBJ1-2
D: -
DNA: TGCAGTGCCCCTTCGGCGCCCTATGGCTACACCTTC
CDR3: CSAPSAPYGYTF

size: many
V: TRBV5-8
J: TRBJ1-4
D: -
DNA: TGTGCCAGCAGCCACGGGGGGCCGGGTGAAAAACTGTTTTTT
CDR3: CASSHGGPGEKLFF

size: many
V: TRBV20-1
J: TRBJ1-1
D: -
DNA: TGCAGTGCTAGAGATCCTTCAGCAGCATTGAACACTGAAGCTTTCTTT
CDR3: CSARDPSAALNTEAFF

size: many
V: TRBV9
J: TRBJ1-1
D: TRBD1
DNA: TGTGCCAGCAGAGGAACAGGGGCGGCCACTGAAGCTTTCTTT
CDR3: CASRGTGAATEAFF

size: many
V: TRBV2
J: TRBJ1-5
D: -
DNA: TGTGCCAGCAGTCTCGGGTCCAGGGCGCATCCACATTTT
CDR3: CASSLGSRAHPHF

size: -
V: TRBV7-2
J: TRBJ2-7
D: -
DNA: TGTGCCAGCAGCCCCCCTGGCCACATTACCCGCAATGAGCAGTACTTC
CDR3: CASSPPGHITRNEQYF

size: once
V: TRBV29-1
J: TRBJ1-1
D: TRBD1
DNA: TGCAGCGTCGCAGGCCGACAGGGTATGAACACTGAAGCTTTCTTT
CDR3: CSVAGRQGMNTEAFF

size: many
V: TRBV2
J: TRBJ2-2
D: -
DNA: TGTGCCAGCAGCGACAGGACAGCGAACACCGGGGAGCTGTTTTTT
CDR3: CASSDRTANTGELFF

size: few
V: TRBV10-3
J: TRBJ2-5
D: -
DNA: TGTGCCATCAGTGAAGGAACAAATCAGCCCCAGTACTTC
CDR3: CAISEGTNQPQYF

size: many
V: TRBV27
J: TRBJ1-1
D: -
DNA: TGTGCCAGCAGTTTATCCCCTCCCTCTGAAGCTTTCTTT
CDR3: CASSLSPPSEAFF

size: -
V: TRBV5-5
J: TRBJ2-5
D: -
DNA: TGTGCCTGCAGCTTTTCTTACAGGGACTTTGATTATGAGACCCAGTACTTC
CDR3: CACSFSYRDFDYETQYF

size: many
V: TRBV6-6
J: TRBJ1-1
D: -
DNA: TGTGCCAGCAGTTATTCCAGCTTCTTGGCTGAAGCTTTCTTT
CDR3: CASSYSSFLAEAFF

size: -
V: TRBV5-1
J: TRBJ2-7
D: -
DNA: TGCGCCAGCAGCTTGGCCTTGAGGACCCTTTGCGGTACGAACGAGCAGTACTTC
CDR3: CASSLALRTLCGTNEQYF

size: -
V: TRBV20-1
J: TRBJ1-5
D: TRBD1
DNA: TGCAGTGCTGGGGTACTAGCGGGAGGGGGCAGGGGAGACCAGCCCCAGCATTTT
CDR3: CSAGVLAGGGRGDQPQHF

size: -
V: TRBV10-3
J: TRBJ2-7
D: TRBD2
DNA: TGTGCCATCAGTGGCACTCAAGGAGGCGGGAGGGCCTACGAGCAGTACTTC
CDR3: CAISGTQGGGRAYEQYF